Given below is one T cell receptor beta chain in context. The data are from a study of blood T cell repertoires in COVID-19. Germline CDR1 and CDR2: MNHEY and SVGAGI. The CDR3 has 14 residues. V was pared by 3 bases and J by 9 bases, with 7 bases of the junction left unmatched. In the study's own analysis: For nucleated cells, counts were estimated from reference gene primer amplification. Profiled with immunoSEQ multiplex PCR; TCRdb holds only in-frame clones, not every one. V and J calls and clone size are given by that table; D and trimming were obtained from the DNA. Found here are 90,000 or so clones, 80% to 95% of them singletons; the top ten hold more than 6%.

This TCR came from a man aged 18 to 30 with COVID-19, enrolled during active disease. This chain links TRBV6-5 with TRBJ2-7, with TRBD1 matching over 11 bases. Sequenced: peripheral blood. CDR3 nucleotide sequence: TGTGCCAGCAGTTATTTGGGACAGGGGGTAACGCAGTACTTC. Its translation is CASSYLGQGVTQYF.